The sequence of this T cell receptor beta chain was determined in a study of shared clonotypes between healthy human individuals. The protocol was immunoSEQ multiplex PCR, while the TCRdb copy is restricted to in-frame clones and leaves out a portion. The repertoire holds a few million clones, with approximately 93% as singletons. Germline CDR1 reads SGHTA; CDR2 reads FQGNSA. CDR3 length equals 18 residues. Trimming removed 1 base from V and 4 bases from J, with 20 bases in between. This TCR came from a man aged 18 to 30 in good health. Some clones in this sample may be carry-over from other donors' samples. What was sequenced was naive CD4+ T cells from PBMCs. The sample's subset: CD45RA+ positively selected. The gene calls are TRBV7-2 and TRBJ1-3; D might be TRBD1 (6 bases). As DNA, the CDR3 is TGTGCCAGCAGCTTAGAGGGGGACACCCGCAAATGGGGAAACACCATATATTTT. This sequence encodes CASSLEGDTRKWGNTIYF.